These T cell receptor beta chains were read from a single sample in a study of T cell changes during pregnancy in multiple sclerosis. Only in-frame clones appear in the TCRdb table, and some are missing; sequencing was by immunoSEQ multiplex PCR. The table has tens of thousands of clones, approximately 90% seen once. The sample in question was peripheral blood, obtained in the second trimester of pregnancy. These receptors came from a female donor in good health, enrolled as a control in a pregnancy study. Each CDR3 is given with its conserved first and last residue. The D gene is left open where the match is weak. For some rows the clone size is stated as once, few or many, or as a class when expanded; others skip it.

CDR3: CASSTLQGAKTEAFF
DNA: TGTGCCAGCAGTACCCTACAGGGGGCAAAAACTGAAGCTTTCTTT
D: TRBD1
size: once
J: TRBJ1-1
V: TRBV28

CDR3: CASSSPSGGKNEQFF
DNA: TGTGCCAGCAGCTCGCCTAGCGGGGGGAAGAATGAGCAGTTCTTC
D: TRBD2
size: NA
J: TRBJ2-1
V: TRBV7-3

CDR3: CASSSLHYGYTF
DNA: TGTGCCAGCAGTTCCCTCCACTATGGCTACACCTTC
D: NA
size: NA
J: TRBJ1-2
V: TRBV6-6

CDR3: CASSYFDSNGYTF
DNA: TGTGCCAGCAGTTACTTCGACAGCAATGGCTACACCTTC
D: NA
size: NA
J: TRBJ1-2
V: TRBV6-6

CDR3: CASSGRDRVQETQYF
DNA: TGTGCCAGCAGTGGTAGGGACAGGGTCCAAGAGACCCAGTACTTC
D: TRBD1
size: NA
J: TRBJ2-5
V: TRBV6-1

CDR3: CASSSGLYNEQFF
DNA: TGTGCCAGCAGCAGCGGCCTCTACAATGAGCAGTTCTTC
D: NA
size: NA
J: TRBJ2-1
V: TRBV7-8

CDR3: CASSVGGEWQETQYF
DNA: TGTGCCAGCAGCGTAGGGGGGGAGTGGCAAGAGACCCAGTACTTC
D: NA
size: NA
J: TRBJ2-5
V: TRBV9

CDR3: CASSGQAGGYTF
DNA: TGTGCCAGCAGTGGTCAGGCAGGCGGCTACACCTTC
D: NA
size: NA
J: TRBJ1-2
V: TRBV2

CDR3: CASSYPGQELQYF
DNA: TGTGCCAGCAGTTACCCGGGACAGGAATTGCAGTATTTT
D: TRBD1
size: NA
J: TRBJ2-3
V: TRBV6-5

CDR3: CASSDPPGSGRGNEQFF
DNA: TGTGCCAGCAGCGACCCGCCGGGAAGCGGGAGGGGTAATGAGCAGTTCTTC
D: TRBD2
size: NA
J: TRBJ2-1
V: TRBV2

CDR3: CASSYAGVNGYTF
DNA: TGTGCCAGCAGTTACGCGGGCGTTAACGGCTACACCTTC
D: NA
size: NA
J: TRBJ1-2
V: TRBV6-5

CDR3: CASSLGTGNQPQHF
DNA: TGTGCCAGCAGTTTAGGGACAGGGAATCAGCCCCAGCATTTT
D: TRBD1
size: NA
J: TRBJ1-5
V: TRBV28

CDR3: CASSFRVQVEQYF
DNA: TGTGCCAGCAGCTTCAGGGTGCAGGTCGAGCAGTACTTC
D: NA
size: once
J: TRBJ2-7
V: TRBV6-6

CDR3: CAWTEGQGDQPQHF
DNA: TGTGCCTGGACAGAGGGACAGGGCGATCAGCCCCAGCATTTT
D: TRBD1
size: NA
J: TRBJ1-5
V: TRBV30

CDR3: CAWSVYKAGWANIGQPQHF
DNA: TGTGCCTGGAGTGTATATAAGGCAGGGTGGGCCAACATCGGTCAGCCCCAGCATTTT
D: NA
size: NA
J: TRBJ1-5
V: TRBV30

CDR3: CACFPGHPNGEAFF
DNA: TGTGCCTGTTTCCCGGGACACCCGAACGGTGAAGCTTTCTTT
D: NA
size: few
J: TRBJ1-1
V: TRBV6-1

CDR3: CASTAQGDYEQYF
DNA: TGTGCCAGCACCGCGCAGGGCGACTACGAGCAGTACTTC
D: NA
size: NA
J: TRBJ2-7
V: TRBV28

CDR3: CASLTTGSADTQYF
DNA: TGTGCCAGCCTTACGACAGGGTCGGCAGATACGCAGTATTTT
D: TRBD1
size: once
J: TRBJ2-3
V: TRBV18

CDR3: CASISRNTGELFF
DNA: TGTGCCAGCATCTCCAGGAACACCGGGGAGCTGTTTTTT
D: NA
size: NA
J: TRBJ2-2
V: TRBV6-1

CDR3: CASSVAPYDRSYSGNTIYF
DNA: TGTGCCAGCAGCGTAGCCCCCTACGACAGGTCCTACTCTGGAAACACCATATATTTT
D: NA
size: NA
J: TRBJ1-3
V: TRBV9

CDR3: CASGYRPTSGRGSYNEQFF
DNA: TGTGCCAGCGGCTATAGGCCTACTAGCGGGAGAGGGTCCTACAATGAGCAGTTCTTC
D: TRBD2
size: NA
J: TRBJ2-1
V: TRBV9

CDR3: CASSATGLNQPQHF
DNA: TGTGCCAGCAGCGCTACAGGGCTGAATCAGCCCCAGCATTTT
D: NA
size: NA
J: TRBJ1-5
V: TRBV7-9

CDR3: CASSDPPYSGGFEQFF
DNA: TGTGCCAGCAGCGACCCCCCGTATAGCGGGGGGTTTGAGCAGTTCTTC
D: TRBD2
size: NA
J: TRBJ2-1
V: TRBV7-2

CDR3: CAWSEGRSSTDTQYF
DNA: TGTGCCTGGTCCGAAGGTAGGAGTAGCACAGATACGCAGTATTTT
D: NA
size: NA
J: TRBJ2-3
V: TRBV30

CDR3: CASSPPQRPTEAFF
DNA: TGTGCCAGCTCACCCCCGCAGCGTCCCACTGAAGCTTTCTTT
D: NA
size: NA
J: TRBJ1-1
V: TRBV18

CDR3: CASSPEGAPNEKLFF
DNA: TGTGCCAGCAGTCCCGAAGGGGCGCCTAATGAAAAACTGTTTTTT
D: NA
size: NA
J: TRBJ1-4
V: TRBV28

CDR3: CASAVQAGPRPGNTIYF
DNA: TGTGCCAGCGCCGTTCAGGCGGGGCCCAGACCTGGAAACACCATATATTTT
D: NA
size: NA
J: TRBJ1-3
V: TRBV21-1

CDR3: CASSLRGLAGGTTGELFF
DNA: TGTGCCAGCAGCCTAAGGGGACTAGCGGGGGGAACCACCGGGGAGCTGTTTTTT
D: TRBD2
size: NA
J: TRBJ2-2
V: TRBV7-3

CDR3: CASSLPGLGEQFF
DNA: TGTGCCAGCAGCTTACCGGGACTGGGTGAGCAGTTCTTC
D: NA
size: NA
J: TRBJ2-1
V: TRBV7-6

CDR3: CASIGVPLNEQFF
DNA: TGCGCCTCCATAGGGGTTCCACTAAATGAGCAGTTCTTC
D: NA
size: NA
J: TRBJ2-1
V: TRBV10-2

CDR3: CASSPNLGGTQYF
DNA: TGTGCCAGCAGCCCGAACCTGGGGGGGACCCAGTACTTC
D: NA
size: NA
J: TRBJ2-5
V: TRBV7-3

CDR3: CASSIARSEQYF
DNA: TGTGCCAGTAGTATAGCTAGGAGCGAGCAGTACTTC
D: NA
size: NA
J: TRBJ2-7
V: TRBV19